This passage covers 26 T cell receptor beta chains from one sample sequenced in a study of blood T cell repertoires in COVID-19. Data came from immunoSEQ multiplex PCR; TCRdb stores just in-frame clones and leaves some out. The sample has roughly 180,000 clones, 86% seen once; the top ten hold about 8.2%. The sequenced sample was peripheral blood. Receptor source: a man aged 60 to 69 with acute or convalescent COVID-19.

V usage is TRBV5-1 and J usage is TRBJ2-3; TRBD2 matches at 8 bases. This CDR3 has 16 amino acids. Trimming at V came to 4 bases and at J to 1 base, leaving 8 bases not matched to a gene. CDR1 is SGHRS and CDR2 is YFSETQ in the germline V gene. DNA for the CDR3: TGCGCCAGCAGCCGGGGGGGTCGGACAGGCACAGATACGCAGTATTTT. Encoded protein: CASSRGGRTGTDTQYF.

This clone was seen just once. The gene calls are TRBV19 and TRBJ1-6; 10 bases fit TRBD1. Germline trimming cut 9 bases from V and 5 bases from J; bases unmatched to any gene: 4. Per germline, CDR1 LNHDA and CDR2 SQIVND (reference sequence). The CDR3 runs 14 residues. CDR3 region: CASRDRGNNSPLHF. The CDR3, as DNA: TGTGCCAGCCGGGACAGGGGAAATAATTCACCCCTCCACTTT.

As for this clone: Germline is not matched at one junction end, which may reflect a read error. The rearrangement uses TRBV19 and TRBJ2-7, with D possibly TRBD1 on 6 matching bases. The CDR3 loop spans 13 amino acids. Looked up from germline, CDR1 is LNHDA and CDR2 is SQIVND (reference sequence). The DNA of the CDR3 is TGTGCCAGTAGTTTAGACAGGTGGGACGAGCAGTACTTC. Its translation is CASSLDRWDEQYF.

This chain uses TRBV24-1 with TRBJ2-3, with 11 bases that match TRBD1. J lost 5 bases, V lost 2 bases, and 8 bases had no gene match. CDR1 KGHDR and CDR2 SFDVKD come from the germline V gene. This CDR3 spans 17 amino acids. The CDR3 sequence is CATSDSEDRGRVDTQYF. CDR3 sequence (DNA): TGTGCCACCAGTGATTCCGAGGACAGGGGGCGGGTAGATACGCAGTATTTT.

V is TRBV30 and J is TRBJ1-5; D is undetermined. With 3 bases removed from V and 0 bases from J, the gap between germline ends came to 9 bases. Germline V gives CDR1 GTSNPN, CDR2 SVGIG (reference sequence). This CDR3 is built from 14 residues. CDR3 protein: CAWSPGDSNQPQHF. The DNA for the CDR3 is TGTGCCTGGAGCCCTGGAGATAGCAATCAGCCCCAGCATTTT. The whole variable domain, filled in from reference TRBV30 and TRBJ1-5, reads SQTIHQWPATLVQPVGSPLSLECTVEGTSNPNLYWYRQAAGRGLQLLFYSVGIGQISSEVPQNLSASRPQDRQFILSSKKLLLSDSGFYLCAWSPGDSNQPQHFGDGTRLSIL.

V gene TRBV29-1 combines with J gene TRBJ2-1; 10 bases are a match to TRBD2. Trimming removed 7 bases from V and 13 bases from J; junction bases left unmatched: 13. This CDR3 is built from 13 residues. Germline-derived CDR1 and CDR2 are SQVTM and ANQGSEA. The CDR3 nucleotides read TGCAGCGGGAGCGGGAGGGGGGCCCGGGAACAGTTCTTC. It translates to CSGSGRGAREQFF.

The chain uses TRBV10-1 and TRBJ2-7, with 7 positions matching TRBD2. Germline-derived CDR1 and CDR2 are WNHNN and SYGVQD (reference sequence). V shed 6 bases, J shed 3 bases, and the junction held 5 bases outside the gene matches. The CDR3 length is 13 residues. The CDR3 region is CASSDGGFYEQYF. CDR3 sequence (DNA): TGCGCCAGCAGCGACGGGGGGTTCTACGAGCAGTACTTC.

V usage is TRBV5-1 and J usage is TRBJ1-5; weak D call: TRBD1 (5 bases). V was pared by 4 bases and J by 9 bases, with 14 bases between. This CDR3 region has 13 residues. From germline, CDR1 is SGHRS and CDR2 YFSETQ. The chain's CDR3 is CASSAGSGAPQHF. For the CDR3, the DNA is TGCGCCAGCAGCGCTGGCAGCGGGGCGCCCCAGCATTTT.

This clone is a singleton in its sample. The CDR3: CASSVGGQGYGELFF. In DNA, the CDR3 is TGTGCCAGCAGCGTAGGGGGACAGGGGTACGGGGAGCTGTTTTTT. J is TRBJ2-2 and V is TRBV9, with 10 positions matching TRBD1. Germline V gene data show CDR1 as SGDLS and CDR2 as YYNGEE. This CDR3 has 15 residues. Trimming removed 0 bases from V and 7 bases from J; junction bases left unmatched: 3.

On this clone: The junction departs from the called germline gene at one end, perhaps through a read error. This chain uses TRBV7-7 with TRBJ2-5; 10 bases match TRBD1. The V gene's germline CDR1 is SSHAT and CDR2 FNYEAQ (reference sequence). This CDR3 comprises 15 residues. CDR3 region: CASSLTTGGWETQYF. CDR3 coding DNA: TGTGCTAGCAGCTTAACGACAGGGGGCTGGGAGACCCAGTACTTC.

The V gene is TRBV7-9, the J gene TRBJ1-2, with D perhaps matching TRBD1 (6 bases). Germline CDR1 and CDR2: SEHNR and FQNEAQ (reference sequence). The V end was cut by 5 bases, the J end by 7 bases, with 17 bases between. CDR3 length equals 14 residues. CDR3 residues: CASSDRTGSFGYTF. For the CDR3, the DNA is TGTGCCAGCAGCGACCGAACAGGGAGTTTTGGCTACACCTTC.

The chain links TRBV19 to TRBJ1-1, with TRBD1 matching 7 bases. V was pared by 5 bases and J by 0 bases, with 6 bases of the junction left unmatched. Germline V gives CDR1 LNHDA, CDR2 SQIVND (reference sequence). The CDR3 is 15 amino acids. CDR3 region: CASSPRQGVNTEAFF. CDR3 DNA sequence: TGTGCCAGTAGTCCTCGACAGGGAGTGAACACTGAAGCTTTCTTT.

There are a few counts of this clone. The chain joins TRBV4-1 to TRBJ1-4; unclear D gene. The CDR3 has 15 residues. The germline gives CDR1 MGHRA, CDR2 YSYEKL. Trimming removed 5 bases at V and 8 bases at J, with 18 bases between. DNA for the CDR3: TGCGCCAGCAGCGGAGGCGGATTCCGCTTAGAAAAACTGTTTTTT. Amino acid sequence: CASSGGGFRLEKLFF.

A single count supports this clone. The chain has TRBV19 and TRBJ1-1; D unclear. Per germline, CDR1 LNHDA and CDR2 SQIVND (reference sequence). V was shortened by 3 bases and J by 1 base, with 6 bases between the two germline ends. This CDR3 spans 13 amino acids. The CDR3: CASSMGPNTEAFF. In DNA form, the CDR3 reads TGTGCCAGTAGTATGGGCCCGAACACTGAAGCTTTCTTT.

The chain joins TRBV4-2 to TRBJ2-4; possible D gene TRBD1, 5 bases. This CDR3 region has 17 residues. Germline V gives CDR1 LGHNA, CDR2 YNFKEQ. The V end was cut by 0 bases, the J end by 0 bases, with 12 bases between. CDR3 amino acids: CASSQERGRLAKNIQYF. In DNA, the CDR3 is TGTGCCAGCAGCCAAGAAAGGGGCAGGCTAGCCAAAAACATTCAGTACTTC.

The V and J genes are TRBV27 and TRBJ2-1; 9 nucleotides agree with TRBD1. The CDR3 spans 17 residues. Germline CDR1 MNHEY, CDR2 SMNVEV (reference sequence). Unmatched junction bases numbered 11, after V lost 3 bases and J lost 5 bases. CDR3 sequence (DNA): TGTGCCAGCAGTTTTATCTCCGGGACAGGGATTAACAATGAGCAGTTCTTC. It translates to CASSFISGTGINNEQFF.

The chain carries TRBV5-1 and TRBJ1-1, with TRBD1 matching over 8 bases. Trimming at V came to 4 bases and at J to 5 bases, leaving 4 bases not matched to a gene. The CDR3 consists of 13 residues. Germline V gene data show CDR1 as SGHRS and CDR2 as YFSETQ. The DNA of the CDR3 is TGCGCCAGCAGCAAGGACAGGGATACTGAAGCTTTCTTT. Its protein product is CASSKDRDTEAFF.

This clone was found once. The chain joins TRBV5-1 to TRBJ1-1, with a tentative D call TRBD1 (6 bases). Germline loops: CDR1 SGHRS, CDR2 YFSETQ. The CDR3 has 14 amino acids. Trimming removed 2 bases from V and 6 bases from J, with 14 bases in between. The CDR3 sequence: CASSLGGVLSEAFF. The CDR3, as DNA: TGCGCCAGCAGCTTAGGGGGAGTCCTTTCTGAAGCTTTCTTT.

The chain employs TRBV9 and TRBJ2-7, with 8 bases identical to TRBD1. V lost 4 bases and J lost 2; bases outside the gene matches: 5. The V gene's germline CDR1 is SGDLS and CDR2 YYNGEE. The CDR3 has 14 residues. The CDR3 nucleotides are TGTGCCAGCAGCACCCGACAGGGGACCTACGAGCAGTACTTC. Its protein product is CASSTRQGTYEQYF. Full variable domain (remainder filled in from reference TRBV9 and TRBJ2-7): DSGVTQTPKHLITATGQRVTLRCSPRSGDLSVYWYQQSLDQGLQFLIQYYNGEERAKGNILERFSAQQFPDLHSELNLSSLELGDSALYFCASSTRQGTYEQYFGPGTRLTVT.

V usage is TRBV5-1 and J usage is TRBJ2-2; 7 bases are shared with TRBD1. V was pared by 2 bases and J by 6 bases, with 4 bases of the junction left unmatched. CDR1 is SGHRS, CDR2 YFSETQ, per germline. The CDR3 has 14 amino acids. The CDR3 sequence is CASSLGQDAGELFF. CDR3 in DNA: TGCGCCAGCAGCTTAGGACAGGACGCCGGGGAGCTGTTTTTT. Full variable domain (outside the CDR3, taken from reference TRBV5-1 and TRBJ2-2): KAGVTQTPRYLIKTRGQQVTLSCSPISGHRSVSWYQQTPGQGLQFLFEYFSETQRNKGNFPGRFSGRQFSNSRSEMNVSTLELGDSALYLCASSLGQDAGELFFGEGSRLTVL.

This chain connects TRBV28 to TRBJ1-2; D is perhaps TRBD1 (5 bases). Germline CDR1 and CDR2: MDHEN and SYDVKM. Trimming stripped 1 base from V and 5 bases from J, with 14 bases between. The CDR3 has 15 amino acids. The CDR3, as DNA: TGTGCCAGCAGTTTATCTACAGGAGCTAGGTATGGCTACACCTTC. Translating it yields CASSLSTGARYGYTF.

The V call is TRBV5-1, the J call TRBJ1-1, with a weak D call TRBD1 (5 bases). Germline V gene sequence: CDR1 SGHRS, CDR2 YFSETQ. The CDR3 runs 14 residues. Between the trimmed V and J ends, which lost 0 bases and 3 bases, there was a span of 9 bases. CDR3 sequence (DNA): TGCGCCAGCAGCTTGGGACAGTACTACACTGAAGCTTTCTTT. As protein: CASSLGQYYTEAFF. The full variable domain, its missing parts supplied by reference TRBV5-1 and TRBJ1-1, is KAGVTQTPRYLIKTRGQQVTLSCSPISGHRSVSWYQQTPGQGLQFLFEYFSETQRNKGNFPGRFSGRQFSNSRSEMNVSTLELGDSALYLCASSLGQYYTEAFFGQGTRLTVV.

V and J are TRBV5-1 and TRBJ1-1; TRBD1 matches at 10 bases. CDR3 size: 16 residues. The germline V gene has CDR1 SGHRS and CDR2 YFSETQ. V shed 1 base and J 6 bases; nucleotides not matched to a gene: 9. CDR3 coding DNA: TGCGCCAGCAGCTTGAACTCGGGACAGGGGCGATCTGAAGCTTTCTTT. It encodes CASSLNSGQGRSEAFF.

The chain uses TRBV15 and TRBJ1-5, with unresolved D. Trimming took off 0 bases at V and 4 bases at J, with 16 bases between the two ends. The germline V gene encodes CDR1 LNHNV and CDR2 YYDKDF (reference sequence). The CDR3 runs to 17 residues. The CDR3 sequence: CATSRDLLSSGNQPQHF. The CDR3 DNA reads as TGTGCCACCAGCAGAGATCTATTGTCCAGCGGGAATCAGCCCCAGCATTTT.

The CDR3 spells CSAMADTEAFF. The CDR3 region has the DNA TGCAGTGCTATGGCAGACACTGAAGCTTTCTTT. This chain links TRBV20-1 with TRBJ1-1, with no clear D. The V gene lost 4 bases and the J gene lost 3 bases, with 6 bases spanning the gap. CDR1 is DFQATT, CDR2 SNEGSKA, per germline (reference sequence). This CDR3 has 11 residues.

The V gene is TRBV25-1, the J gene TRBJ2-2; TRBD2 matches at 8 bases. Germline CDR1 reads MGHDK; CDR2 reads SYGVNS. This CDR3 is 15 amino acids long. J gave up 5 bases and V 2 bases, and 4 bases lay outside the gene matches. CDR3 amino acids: CASSESGSGTGELFF. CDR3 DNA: TGTGCCAGCAGTGAAAGCGGGAGTGGAACCGGGGAGCTGTTTTTT.